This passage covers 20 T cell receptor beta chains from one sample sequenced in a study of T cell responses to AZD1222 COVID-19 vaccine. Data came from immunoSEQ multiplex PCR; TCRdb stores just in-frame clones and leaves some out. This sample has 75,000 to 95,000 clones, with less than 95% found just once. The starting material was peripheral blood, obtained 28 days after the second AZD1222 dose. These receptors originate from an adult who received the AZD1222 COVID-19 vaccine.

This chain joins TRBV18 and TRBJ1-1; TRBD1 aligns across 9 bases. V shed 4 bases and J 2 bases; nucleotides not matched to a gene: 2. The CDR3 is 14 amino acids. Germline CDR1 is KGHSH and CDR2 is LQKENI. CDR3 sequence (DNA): TGTGCCAGCTCACGGGGACAGGGCAACACTGAAGCTTTCTTT. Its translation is CASSRGQGNTEAFF.

The CDR3 loop reads CASSKGPTYEQYF. CDR3 nucleotide sequence: TGTGCCAGCTCAAAGGGGCCGACTTACGAGCAGTACTTC. This rearrangement joins TRBV28 to TRBJ2-7; D is possibly TRBD1 (5 bases). Germline CDR1 and CDR2: MDHEN and SYDVKM. The CDR3 totals 13 residues. Trimming left V 8 bases short and J 4 bases short, with 15 bases between. Full variable domain (outside the CDR3, taken from reference TRBV28 and TRBJ2-7): DVKVTQSSRYLVKRTGEKVFLECVQDMDHENMFWYRQDPGLGLRLIYFSYDVKMKEKGDIPEGYSVSREKKERFSLILESASTNQTSMYLCASSKGPTYEQYFGPGTRLTVT.

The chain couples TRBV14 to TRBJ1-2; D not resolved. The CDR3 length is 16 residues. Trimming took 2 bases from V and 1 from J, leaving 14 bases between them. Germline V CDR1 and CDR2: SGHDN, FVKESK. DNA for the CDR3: TGTGCCAGCAGCCAAACCGGGCCACTAAATAACTATGGCTACACCTTC. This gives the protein CASSQTGPLNNYGYTF.

CDR3 protein: CASRLTGTPYNEQFF. CDR3 coding DNA: TGTGCCAGCAGATTGACAGGGACTCCTTACAATGAGCAGTTCTTC. The chain combines TRBV2 with TRBJ2-1; maybe TRBD1 (7 bases). V dropped 6 bases and J dropped 4 bases, with 16 bases sitting between them. The CDR3 sequence is 15 residues long. From germline, CDR1 is SNHLY and CDR2 FYNNEI.

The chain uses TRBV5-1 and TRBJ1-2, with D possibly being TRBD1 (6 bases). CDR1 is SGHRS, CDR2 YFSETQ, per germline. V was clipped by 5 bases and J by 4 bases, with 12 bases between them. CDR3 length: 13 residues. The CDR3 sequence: CASRSTGSYGYTF. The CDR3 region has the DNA TGCGCCAGCAGATCAACAGGGAGCTATGGCTACACCTTC.

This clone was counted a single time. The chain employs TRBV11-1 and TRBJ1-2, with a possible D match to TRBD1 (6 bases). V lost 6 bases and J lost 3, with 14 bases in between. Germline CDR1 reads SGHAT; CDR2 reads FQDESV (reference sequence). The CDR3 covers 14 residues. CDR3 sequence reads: CASSRGFWDYGYTF. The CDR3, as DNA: TGTGCCAGCAGTAGGGGGTTCTGGGACTATGGCTACACCTTC.

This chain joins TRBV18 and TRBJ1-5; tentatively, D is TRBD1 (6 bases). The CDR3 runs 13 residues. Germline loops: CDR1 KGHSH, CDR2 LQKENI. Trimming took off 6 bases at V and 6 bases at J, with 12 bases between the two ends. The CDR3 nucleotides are TGTGCCAGCTCTCAAGGGGGTGGTCAGCCCCAGCATTTT. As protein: CASSQGGGQPQHF. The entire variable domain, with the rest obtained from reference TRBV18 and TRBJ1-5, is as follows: NAGVMQNPRHLVRRRGQEARLRCSPMKGHSHVYWYRQLPEEGLKFMVYLQKENIIDESGMPKERFSAEFPKEGPSILRIQQVVRGDSAAYFCASSQGGGQPQHFGDGTRLSIL.

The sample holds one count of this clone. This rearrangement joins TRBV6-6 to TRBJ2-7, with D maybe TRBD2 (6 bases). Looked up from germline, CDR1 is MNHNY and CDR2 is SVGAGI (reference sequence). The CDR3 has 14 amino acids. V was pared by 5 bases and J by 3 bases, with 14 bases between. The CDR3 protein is CASSQGTFLYEQYF. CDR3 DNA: TGTGCCAGCAGTCAAGGGACTTTCCTCTACGAGCAGTACTTC.

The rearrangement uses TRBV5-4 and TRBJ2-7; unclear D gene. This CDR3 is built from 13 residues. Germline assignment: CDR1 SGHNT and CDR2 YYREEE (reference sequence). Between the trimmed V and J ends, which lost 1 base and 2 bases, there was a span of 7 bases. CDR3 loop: CASSLNSPYEQYF. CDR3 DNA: TGTGCCAGCAGCTTGAACAGTCCCTACGAGCAGTACTTC.

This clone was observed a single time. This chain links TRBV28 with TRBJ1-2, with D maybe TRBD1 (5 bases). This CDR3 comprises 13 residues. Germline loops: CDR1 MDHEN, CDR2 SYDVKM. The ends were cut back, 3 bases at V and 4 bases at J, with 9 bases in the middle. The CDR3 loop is CASSFRDAYGYTF. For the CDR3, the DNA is TGTGCCAGCAGTTTCAGGGACGCCTATGGCTACACCTTC.

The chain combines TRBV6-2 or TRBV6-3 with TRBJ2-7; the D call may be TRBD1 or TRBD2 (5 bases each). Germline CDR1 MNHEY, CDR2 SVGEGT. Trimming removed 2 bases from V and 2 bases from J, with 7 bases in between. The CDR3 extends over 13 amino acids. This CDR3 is CASSYGGPYEQYF. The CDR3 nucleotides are TGTGCCAGCAGTTACGGGGGACCCTACGAGCAGTACTTC.

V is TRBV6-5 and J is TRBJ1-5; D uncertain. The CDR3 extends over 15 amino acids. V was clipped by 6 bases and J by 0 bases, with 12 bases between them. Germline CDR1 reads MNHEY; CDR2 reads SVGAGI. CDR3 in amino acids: CASRYQKNSNQPQHF. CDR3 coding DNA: TGTGCCAGCAGATACCAGAAGAATAGCAATCAGCCCCAGCATTTT.

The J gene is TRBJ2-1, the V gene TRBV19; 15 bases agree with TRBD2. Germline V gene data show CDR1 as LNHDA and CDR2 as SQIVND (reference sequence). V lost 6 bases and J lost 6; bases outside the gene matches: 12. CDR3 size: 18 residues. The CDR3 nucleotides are TGTGCCAGTAGAGGGGCACGGACTAGCGGGAGGGCCCTCAATGAGCAGTTCTTC. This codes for CASRGARTSGRALNEQFF.

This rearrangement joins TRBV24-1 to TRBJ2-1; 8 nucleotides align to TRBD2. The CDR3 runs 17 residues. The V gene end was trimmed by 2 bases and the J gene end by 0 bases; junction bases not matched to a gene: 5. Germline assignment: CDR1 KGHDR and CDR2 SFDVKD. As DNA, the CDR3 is TGTGCCACCAGTGATTCTCCGGGACTAGGCTCCTACAATGAGCAGTTCTTC. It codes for CATSDSPGLGSYNEQFF.

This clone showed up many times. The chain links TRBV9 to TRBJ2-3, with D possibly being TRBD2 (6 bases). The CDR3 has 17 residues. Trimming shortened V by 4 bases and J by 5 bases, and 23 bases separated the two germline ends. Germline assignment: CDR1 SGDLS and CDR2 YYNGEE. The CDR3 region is CASSPPRSGVVEDTQYF. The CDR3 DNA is TGTGCCAGCAGCCCTCCGCGATCGGGGGTAGTAGAAGATACGCAGTATTTT. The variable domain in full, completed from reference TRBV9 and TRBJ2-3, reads DSGVTQTPKHLITATGQRVTLRCSPRSGDLSVYWYQQSLDQGLQFLIQYYNGEERAKGNILERFSAQQFPDLHSELNLSSLELGDSALYFCASSPPRSGVVEDTQYFGPGTRLTVL.

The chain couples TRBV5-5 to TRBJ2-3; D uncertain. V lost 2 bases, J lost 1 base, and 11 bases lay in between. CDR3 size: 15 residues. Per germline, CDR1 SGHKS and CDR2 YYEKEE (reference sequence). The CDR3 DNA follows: TGTGCCAGCAGCTTTGACCCTGGAGGCACAGATACGCAGTATTTT. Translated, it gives CASSFDPGGTDTQYF.

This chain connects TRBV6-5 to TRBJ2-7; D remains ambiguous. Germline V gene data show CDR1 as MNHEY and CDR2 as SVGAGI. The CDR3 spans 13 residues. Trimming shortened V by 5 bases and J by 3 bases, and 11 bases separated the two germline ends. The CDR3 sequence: CASSLLGSYEQYF. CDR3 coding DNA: TGTGCCAGCAGTCTGCTAGGAAGCTACGAGCAGTACTTC.

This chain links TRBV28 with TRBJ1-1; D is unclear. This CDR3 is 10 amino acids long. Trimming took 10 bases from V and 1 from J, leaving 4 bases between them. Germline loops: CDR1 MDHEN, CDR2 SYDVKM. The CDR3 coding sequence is TGTGCCACGGGGAACACTGAAGCTTTCTTT. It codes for CATGNTEAFF.

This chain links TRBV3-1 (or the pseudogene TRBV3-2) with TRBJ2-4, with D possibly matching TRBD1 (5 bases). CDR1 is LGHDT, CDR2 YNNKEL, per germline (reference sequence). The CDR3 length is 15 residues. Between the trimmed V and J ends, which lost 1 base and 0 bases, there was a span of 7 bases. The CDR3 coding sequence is TGTGCCAGCAGCCAAGGCAGGGTAGCCAAAAACATTCAGTACTTC. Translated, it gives CASSQGRVAKNIQYF.

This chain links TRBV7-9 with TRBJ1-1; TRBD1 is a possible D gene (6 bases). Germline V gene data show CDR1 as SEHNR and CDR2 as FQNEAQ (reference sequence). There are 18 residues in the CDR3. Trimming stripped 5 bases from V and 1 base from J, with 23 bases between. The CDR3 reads CASSGNYRAGGKNTEAFF. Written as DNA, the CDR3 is TGTGCCAGCAGCGGCAACTACAGGGCGGGTGGCAAGAACACTGAAGCTTTCTTT.